These T cell receptor beta chains were read from a single sample in a study of blood T cells in healthy people across ages. One entry per CDR3 protein results from TCRdb running MiXCR on the 5' RACE reads. The sample contains 600,000 or so distinct CDR3 sequences, around a fifth of which appear only once. Sequences were obtained from blood. Every receptor here comes from a man between 65 and 85 years old in good health. Each CDR3 is given with its conserved first and last residue. A D gene is named only where the DNA matches it firmly. Clone size is stated in some rows and not others, as once, few, many or a class when expanded.

.,TRBJ2-3,TRBV2,.,CASSAGWSTDTQYF,TGTGCCAGCAGTGCAGGATGGAGCACAGATACGCAGTATTTT
.,TRBJ2-2,TRBV2,TRBD1,CASRRTGAAGELFF,TGTGCCAGCAGGCGGACAGGGGCGGCCGGGGAGCTGTTTTTT
.,TRBJ1-5,TRBV28,.,CASSIGQAGDQPQHF,TGTGCCAGCAGTATCGGCCAGGCCGGTGATCAGCCCCAGCATTTT
few,TRBJ2-5,TRBV2,TRBD2,CARGTSGSIQETQYF,TGTGCCCGAGGGACTAGCGGGAGTATCCAAGAGACCCAGTACTTC
.,TRBJ2-7,TRBV20-1,TRBD2,CSASRTSGEQYF,TGCAGTGCTAGCAGGACTAGCGGCGAGCAGTACTTC
.,TRBJ2-2,TRBV7-2,.,CASSLIRVGELFF,TGTGCCAGCAGCTTAATCCGGGTCGGGGAGCTGTTTTTT
many,TRBJ2-1,TRBV3-1,.,CASSQVRGNEQFF,TGTGCCAGCAGCCAAGTCCGGGGGAATGAGCAGTTCTTC
.,TRBJ2-5,TRBV5-1,TRBD2,CASSLGASGTGIQETQYF,TGCGCCAGCAGCTTAGGGGCTAGCGGGACGGGTATCCAAGAGACCCAGTACTTC
few,TRBJ2-7,TRBV20-1,TRBD2,CSAKAPGLAGREQYF,TGCAGTGCTAAGGCGCCGGGACTAGCGGGTCGCGAGCAGTACTTC
few,TRBJ2-7,TRBV28,TRBD1,CASSLGQRYERYF,TGTGCCAGCAGTTTGGGACAGAGGTACGAGCGGTACTTC
once,TRBJ2-7,TRBV7-2,TRBD1,CASSQAAGGHYEQYF,TGTGCCAGCAGCCAAGCCGCAGGGGGACACTACGAGCAGTACTTC
.,TRBJ2-5,TRBV12-3/TRBV12-4,TRBD1,CASSLGTGGGETQYF,TGTGCCAGCAGTTTAGGGACAGGGGGCGGGGAGACCCAGTACTTC
.,TRBJ2-6,TRBV12-3/TRBV12-4,.,CASSWTGANVLTF,TGTGCCAGCAGTTGGACTGGGGCCAACGTCCTGACTTTC
.,TRBJ2-7,TRBV28,TRBD1,CASGQGARYEQYF,TGTGCCAGCGGACAGGGGGCGCGGTACGAGCAGTACTTC
few,TRBJ2-5,TRBV7-2,.,CASSSDGWGTEQYF,TGTGCCAGCAGCTCCGACGGGTGGGGGACTGAGCAGTACTTC
.,TRBJ2-2,TRBV25-1,.,CASSEGTFTGELFF,TGTGCCAGCAGTGAAGGGACATTCACCGGGGAGCTGTTTTTT
.,TRBJ2-1,TRBV7-9,.,CATFSDEQFF,TGTGCCACCTTCTCGGATGAGCAGTTCTTC